This TCR beta chain was captured in a study of blood T cell repertoires in COVID-19. About the study: COVID-19 samples, acute and convalescent, were from the United States, Italy and Spain. PBMCs, B-cell-depleted T cells, or T cells provided the cDNA or gDNA that made up the material.

Source study methods: Amplification with reference gene primers provided the estimates of nucleated cell counts. Only in-frame clones appear in the TCRdb table, and some are missing; sequencing was by immunoSEQ multiplex PCR. That table is the source of V, J and clone size, and D and trimming were worked out from the DNA. This table holds approximately 130,000 clones, about nine tenths found once. This CDR3 is built from 16 residues. Germline V gives CDR1 SGHNT, CDR2 YYREEE (reference sequence). V lost 0 bases and J lost 1; bases outside the gene matches: 4. This clone was picked up one time. This TCR came from a man aged 45-60 years with active COVID-19. The chain is built from TRBV5-4 and TRBJ2-5; 9 bases are a match to TRBD2. The sequencing sample was made of peripheral blood. The CDR3 here is CASSLGAGGPQETQYF. CDR3 bases: TGTGCCAGCAGCTTGGGTGCGGGGGGGCCCCAAGAGACCCAGTACTTC.